This is a list of T cell receptor beta chains from one sample in a study of cytomegalovirus exposure and HLA in healthy donors. TCRdb keeps only in-frame clones here, not all; method: immunoSEQ multiplex PCR. Of about 100,000 clones in the sample, 55% to 85% were seen once. Sequenced material: PBMCs. These receptor sequences come from a woman aged 18-29 years in good health and CMV-seropositive. CDR3s include the opening cysteine and the closing phenylalanine or tryptophan. D genes are given only for firm matches. Rows give clone size only sometimes, using once, few, many, or a class for an expanded clone.

cdr3_length	d_call	j_call	v_call	clone_size	cdr3_nt	cdr3_aa
14	TRBD1	TRBJ1-1	TRBV18	NA	TGTGCCAGCTCAAAACAGGGGTACCCCGAGGAAGCTTTCTTT	CASSKQGYPEEAFF
15	TRBD2	TRBJ2-2	TRBV5-5	NA	TGTGCCAGCAGCTTGCGTAGCGGGAGTGCCGGGGAGCTGTTTTTT	CASSLRSGSAGELFF
14	TRBD1	TRBJ1-2	TRBV5-6	NA	TGTGCCAGCAGCGGACAGGGGGCGGCCTATGGCTACACCTTC	CASSGQGAAYGYTF
15	NA	TRBJ2-7	TRBV9	NA	TGTGCCAGCAGCGTTTCAACCCGACTAGACTACGAGCAGTACTTC	CASSVSTRLDYEQYF
15	TRBD1	TRBJ1-4	TRBV5-1	NA	TGCGCCAGCAGCTCCTTGCAAGGGGGCTCTGAAAAACTGTTTTTT	CASSSLQGGSEKLFF
15	NA	TRBJ1-1	TRBV7-8	once	TGTGCCAGCAGCTTAGGACAACGTACGAACACTGAAGCTTTCTTT	CASSLGQRTNTEAFF
12	NA	TRBJ2-5	TRBV11-2	NA	TGTGCCAGCAGCCCCCTAGAGGAGACCCAGTACTTC	CASSPLEETQYF
17	TRBD1	TRBJ1-3	TRBV4-3	NA	TGCGCCAGCAGCCAAGCTCTCCTGACAGGGACGGGAAACACCATATATTTT	CASSQALLTGTGNTIYF
15	NA	TRBJ1-3	TRBV11-2	once	TGTGCCAGCAGCTTAGGGCAGGTTGCTGGAAACACCATATATTTT	CASSLGQVAGNTIYF
15	TRBD1	TRBJ2-5	TRBV7-2	NA	TGTGCCAGCAGCCCTCCCGGGACAGGGGTAGAGACCCAGTACTTC	CASSPPGTGVETQYF
15	NA	TRBJ2-7	TRBV4-2	NA	TGTGCCAGCAGCCAAGACGGGATAGGACGCTACGAGCAGTACTTC	CASSQDGIGRYEQYF
15	TRBD2	TRBJ2-2	TRBV6-1	few	TGTGCCAGCAGTAGGACTAGCGGGGGCACCGGGGAGCTGTTTTTT	CASSRTSGGTGELFF
17	TRBD2	TRBJ2-1	TRBV4-2	NA	TGTGCCAGCAGCCTCACAGGGGGGACTAGCGGTTACAATGAGCAGTTCTTC	CASSLTGGTSGYNEQFF
19	NA	TRBJ2-6	TRBV11-2	NA	TGTGCCAGCAGCTTAGATGCTGCCAGGGTGTCGGCTGGGGCCAACGTCCTGACTTTC	CASSLDAARVSAGANVLTF
13	NA	TRBJ1-2	TRBV5-1	NA	TGCGCCAGCAGTCCCGGGACACCAATGGGCTACACCTTC	CASSPGTPMGYTF
14	NA	TRBJ1-5	TRBV27	few	TGTGCCAGCAGTTTATCCGGGGGAGGTCAGCCCCAGCATTTT	CASSLSGGGQPQHF
16	NA	TRBJ2-2	TRBV9	NA	TGTGCCAGCAGTCGGTCAGCGGGCTCTTACACCGGGGAGCTGTTTTTT	CASSRSAGSYTGELFF
15	NA	TRBJ1-2	TRBV19	once	TGTGCCAGTTCGCCCCAGGTTACGGCTAACTATGGCTACACCTTC	CASSPQVTANYGYTF
12	TRBD2	TRBJ2-1	TRBV5-6	NA	TGTGCCAGCAGCTCAGGGACTAGCGGGAGGTTCTTC	CASSSGTSGRFF
15	NA	TRBJ2-7	TRBV7-2	once	TGTGCCAGCAGCTTAGGGCAGGTGACCTCCTACGAGCAGTACTTC	CASSLGQVTSYEQYF
16	NA	TRBJ1-4	TRBV2	NA	TGTGCCAGCAGCAATTCTAGGACACGGACAAATGAAAAACTGTTTTTT	CASSNSRTRTNEKLFF
14	TRBD2	TRBJ2-3	TRBV5-6	NA	TGTGCCAGCAGCTCCGGGACTATCACAGATACGCAGTATTTT	CASSSGTITDTQYF
16	NA	TRBJ1-5	TRBV7-2	medium-sized	TGTGCCAGCAGCTCCTCGGGGGACCCTAGCAATCAGCCCCAGCATTTT	CASSSSGDPSNQPQHF
15	TRBD2	TRBJ2-5	TRBV7-6	NA	TGTGCCAGCAGCTTAGGACTAGCGGGTATAGAGACCCAGTACTTC	CASSLGLAGIETQYF
10	NA	TRBJ2-7	TRBV6-6	NA	TGTGCCAGCAGCTCCGGAAGACTATCATTC	CASSSGRLSF
13	NA	TRBJ1-1	TRBV28	NA	TGTGCCAGCACATGGGGAGGGGGCACTGAAGCTTTCTTT	CASTWGGGTEAFF
16	TRBD1	TRBJ2-1	TRBV28	NA	TGTGCCAGCAGGGGACAGGGGTCGAGCTCCTACAATGAGCAGTTCTTC	CASRGQGSSSYNEQFF
15	TRBD2	TRBJ2-5	TRBV5-1	few	TGCGCCAGCAGCTTGGAAAGCGGGATGGTTGAGACCCAGTACTTC	CASSLESGMVETQYF
12	NA	TRBJ1-2	TRBV7-2	NA	TGTGCCAGCAGCTTAGTGCGCTATGGCTACACCTTC	CASSLVRYGYTF
14	TRBD1	TRBJ1-1	TRBV13	once	TGTGCCAGCTCCACGGACAGGAGGAACACTGAAGCTTTCTTT	CASSTDRRNTEAFF
14	TRBD1	TRBJ2-1	TRBV6-1	NA	TGTGCCAGCAGTGGGGACAGGGGCCACAATGAGCAGTTCTTC	CASSGDRGHNEQFF
13	NA	TRBJ1-1	TRBV6-1	NA	TGTGCCAGCAGTGTCGAAGCGGGGATCCTCAACTTCTTT	CASSVEAGILNFF
14	NA	TRBJ1-6	TRBV13	NA	TGTGCCAGCAGCTCCGCCGCGGCCAATTCACCCCTCCACTTT	CASSSAAANSPLHF
15	NA	TRBJ1-5	TRBV6-6	NA	TGTGCCAGCAGTTACCCAGGGCAGGTGGATCAGCCCCAGCATTTT	CASSYPGQVDQPQHF
16	TRBD1	TRBJ1-2	TRBV19	NA	TGTGCCAGTAGTCCCCACCGAGCTGACAGGGCGCTTGGCTACACCTTC	CASSPHRADRALGYTF
13	TRBD1	TRBJ1-1	TRBV28	NA	TGTGCCAGCAGTCTAGACAGGGGTACTGAAGCTTTCTTT	CASSLDRGTEAFF
14	NA	TRBJ2-7	TRBV28	NA	TGTGCCAGCAGGGAAGGGACTCTACTCTACGAGCAGTACTTC	CASREGTLLYEQYF
17	TRBD2	TRBJ2-3	TRBV7-2	NA	TGTGCCAGCAGCCTCACAACTAGCGGGGGGGCAGCAGATACGCAGTATTTT	CASSLTTSGGAADTQYF
14	TRBD1	TRBJ2-7	TRBV11-2	NA	TGTGCCAGCAGCTTAGATGACAGGGACTACGAGCAGTACTTC	CASSLDDRDYEQYF
12	NA	TRBJ1-1	TRBV15	NA	TGTGCCACCAAAATGATCAGCACTGAAGCTTTCTTT	CATKMISTEAFF
13	NA	TRBJ2-7	TRBV2	NA	TGTGCCAGCAGTCTGAATCGATCCTACGAGCAGTACTTC	CASSLNRSYEQYF
19	TRBD2	TRBJ2-6	TRBV6-1	NA	TGTGCCAGCAGTGCACTAGGACTAGCGGGAGGGCCTGGGGCCAACGTCCTGACTTTC	CASSALGLAGGPGANVLTF
14	NA	TRBJ2-7	TRBV27	few	TGTGCCAGCAGTTTATCTTTAGCGACCCACGAGCAGTACTTC	CASSLSLATHEQYF
14	NA	TRBJ2-7	TRBV6-1	NA	TGTGCCAGCAGTATCGGGACAACCCCTTACGAGCAGTACTTC	CASSIGTTPYEQYF
18	TRBD2	TRBJ2-3	TRBV27	NA	TGTGCCAGCAGCCAGACTAGCGGGAGGGTAATCTCCACAGATACGCAGTATTTT	CASSQTSGRVISTDTQYF
13	NA	TRBJ2-4	TRBV28	once	TGTGCCAGCAGTATTCCACAGGTTTCTATTCAGTACTTC	CASSIPQVSIQYF
14	TRBD2	TRBJ2-7	TRBV11-3	NA	TGTGCCAGCAGCTTAGATAGCGGGAGTTACGAGCAGTACTTC	CASSLDSGSYEQYF